This T cell receptor (beta chain) was documented in a study of chemoradiotherapy in HPV16-positive cancers. Study-level background: Candidate HPV-specific T-cell clones and common TCR motifs came from functional assays in a couple of HPV16-positive patients.

The study, taken as a whole, reports: Candidate HPV-specific clones and E7-related TCR motifs grew in tumor during treatment.

As concerns this clone: The target antigen is unknown.

Repeated repertoire sampling spanned the course of chemoradiotherapy. Germline values: CDR1 SGHNT, CDR2 YYREEE (reference sequence). With 0 bases removed from V and 5 bases from J, the gap between germline ends came to 29 bases. This CDR3 spans 20 amino acids. Only in-frame clones appear in the TCRdb table, and some are missing; sequencing was by immunoSEQ multiplex PCR. The data contain approximately 1,100 clones, over 60% of them singletons. Material: tumor tissue, obtained from a patient who underwent chemoradiotherapy. The chain links TRBV5-4 to TRBJ2-5; D might be TRBD1 (8 bases). The receptor's source is a human donor with HPV-associated anogenital cancer. CDR3 sequence reads: CASSLEGGPSTGGWGETQYF. CDR3 bases: TGTGCCAGCAGCTTGGAGGGAGGGCCCAGCACAGGGGGGTGGGGTGAGACCCAGTACTTC.